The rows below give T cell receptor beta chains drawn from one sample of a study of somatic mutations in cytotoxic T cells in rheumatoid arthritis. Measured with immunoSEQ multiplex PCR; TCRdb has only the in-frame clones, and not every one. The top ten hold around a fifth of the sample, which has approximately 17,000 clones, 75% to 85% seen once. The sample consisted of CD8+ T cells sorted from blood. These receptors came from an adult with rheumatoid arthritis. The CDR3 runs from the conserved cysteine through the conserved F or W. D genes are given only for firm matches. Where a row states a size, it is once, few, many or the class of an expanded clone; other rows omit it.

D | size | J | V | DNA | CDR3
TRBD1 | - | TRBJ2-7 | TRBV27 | TGTGCCAGCAGTCCTCGGGACAGTTCCTACGAGCAGTACTTC | CASSPRDSSYEQYF
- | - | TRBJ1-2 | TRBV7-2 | TGTGCCAGCAGCTTAATCGAGGGGCCGAATGGCTACACCTTC | CASSLIEGPNGYTF
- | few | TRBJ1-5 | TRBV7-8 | TGTGCCAGCAGCTTAGGGGGGGGCAATCAGCCCCAGCATTTT | CASSLGGGNQPQHF
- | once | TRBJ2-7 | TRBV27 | TGTGCCAGCAGTCAGGGGGGTAGGTCCTACGAGCAGTACTTC | CASSQGGRSYEQYF
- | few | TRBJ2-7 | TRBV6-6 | TGTGCCGCACGGGATAGAGAGGGGGGCTCCTACGAGCAGTACTTC | CAARDREGGSYEQYF
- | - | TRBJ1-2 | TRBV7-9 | TGTGCCAGCATTCCTATCGACAGCTATGGCTACACCTTC | CASIPIDSYGYTF
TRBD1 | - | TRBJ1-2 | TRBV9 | TGTGCCAGCAGCGTAGAGGCAGGGGGAGTCGATGGCTACACCTTC | CASSVEAGGVDGYTF
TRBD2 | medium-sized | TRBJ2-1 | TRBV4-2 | TGTGCCAGCAGCCAAGATTCGGGCGGGAGCTCCTACAATGAGCAGTTCTTC | CASSQDSGGSSYNEQFF
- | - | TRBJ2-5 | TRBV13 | TGTGCCAGCAGCCGAACTGGCTCCCGGGCCCAGTACTTC | CASSRTGSRAQYF
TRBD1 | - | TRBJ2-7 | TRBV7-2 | TGTGCCAGCAGCCAGGGGACAGCAATCTACGAGCAGTACTTC | CASSQGTAIYEQYF
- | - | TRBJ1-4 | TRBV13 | TGTGCCAGCAGCTCAAGGGGGTTCAGTGAAAAACTGTTTTTT | CASSSRGFSEKLFF
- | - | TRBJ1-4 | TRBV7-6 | TGTGCCAGCAGCCCGGGGGTGGAAATAGGAAAACTGTTTTTT | CASSPGVEIGKLFF
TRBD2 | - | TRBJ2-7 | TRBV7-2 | TGTGCCAGCAGCTTTGGACTAGGGCTTTTCGAGCAGTACTTC | CASSFGLGLFEQYF
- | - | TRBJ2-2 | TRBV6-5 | TGTGCCAGCAGTTACGGTCGTCCCGGGGAGCTGTTTTTT | CASSYGRPGELFF
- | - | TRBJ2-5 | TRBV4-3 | TGCGCCAGCAGCCAAGACGAGGGGCCTAGGGAGACCCAGTACTTC | CASSQDEGPRETQYF
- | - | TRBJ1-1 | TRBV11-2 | TGTGCCAGCAGCTTTCCCCGACACGGGATCGAGCGGAACACTGAAGCTTTCTTT | CASSFPRHGIERNTEAFF
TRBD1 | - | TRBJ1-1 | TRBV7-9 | TGTGCCAGCAGCTCCTCCGGGACAGGGGTTCGAAACACTGAAGCTTTCTTT | CASSSSGTGVRNTEAFF
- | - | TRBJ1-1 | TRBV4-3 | TGCGCCAGCAGCCGAGGGTCTGAAGCTTTCTTT | CASSRGSEAFF
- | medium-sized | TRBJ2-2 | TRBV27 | TGTGCCAGCAGGCCTTACGGGGGACCTTCGAACACCGGGGAGCTGTTTTTT | CASRPYGGPSNTGELFF
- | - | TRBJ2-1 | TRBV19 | TGTGCCAGTAAATTGTCCTCACCGGGTTACAATGAGCAGTTCTTC | CASKLSSPGYNEQFF
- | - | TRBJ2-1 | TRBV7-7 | TGTGCTAGCAGCAAGGACGGGAGCTCCTACAATGAGCAGTTCTTC | CASSKDGSSYNEQFF
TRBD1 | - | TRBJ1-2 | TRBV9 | TGTGCCAGCAGCTCCCGGACAGGGCAAGGAGCTGGCTACACCTTC | CASSSRTGQGAGYTF
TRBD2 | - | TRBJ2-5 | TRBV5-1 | TGCGCCAGCAGCTTACTGACCAAAACTTCGGGACTAGCGGGAGGAGTGTTTGGGACCCAGTACTTC | CASSLLTKTSGLAGGVFGTQYF
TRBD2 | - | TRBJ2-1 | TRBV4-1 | TGCGCCAGCAGCCAAGATGGGACTAGCGGATACAATGAGCAGTTCTTC | CASSQDGTSGYNEQFF
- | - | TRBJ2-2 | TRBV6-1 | TGTGCCAGCGAAGCCACCGGGGAGCTGTTTTTT | CASEATGELFF
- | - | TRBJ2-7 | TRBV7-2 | TGTGCCAGCAGCCCCGGAGGCTACGAGCAGTACTTC | CASSPGGYEQYF
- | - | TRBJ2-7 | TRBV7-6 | TGTGCCAGCAGCTTAGCGACGAGGGGCCACGAGCAGTACTTC | CASSLATRGHEQYF
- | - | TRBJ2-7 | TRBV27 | TGTGCCAGCAGTCCCCAGGGGGGCAGACCCTACGAGCAGTACTTC | CASSPQGGRPYEQYF
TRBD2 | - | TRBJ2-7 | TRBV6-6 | TGTGCCAGCAGTTACCAACTAGCGGGATACGAGCAGTACTTC | CASSYQLAGYEQYF
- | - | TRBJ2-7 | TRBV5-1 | TGCGCCAGCAGCTTCCGGGGCCTCCTCTACGAGCAGTACTTC | CASSFRGLLYEQYF
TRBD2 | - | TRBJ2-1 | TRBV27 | TGTGCCAGCAGTGCACTAGCGGGAGGGCCTTCGGGGGATCAGTTCTTC | CASSALAGGPSGDQFF
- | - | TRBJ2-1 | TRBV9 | TGTGCCAGCAGCGTAACTAGCAACGGCAATGAGCAGTTCTTC | CASSVTSNGNEQFF
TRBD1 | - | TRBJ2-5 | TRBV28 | TGTGCCAGCAGTTTACCTAGGGACAGGGTGTACCAAGAGACCCAGTACTTC | CASSLPRDRVYQETQYF
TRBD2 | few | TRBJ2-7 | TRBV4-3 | TGCGCCAGCAGCCCCACATACTATAGCGGGAGTTCAACCTACGAGCAGTACTTC | CASSPTYYSGSSTYEQYF
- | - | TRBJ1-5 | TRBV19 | TGTGCCAGTAGTATAGGTTTCGCGTACAATCAGCCCCAGCATTTT | CASSIGFAYNQPQHF
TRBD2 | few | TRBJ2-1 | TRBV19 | TGTGCCAGTTCACCGACTAGCGGGAACTCCTACAATGAGCAGTTCTTC | CASSPTSGNSYNEQFF
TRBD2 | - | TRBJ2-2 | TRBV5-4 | TGTGCCAGCAGCTCAGGGACTAGCGGGATCTCGAACACCGGGGAGCTGTTTTTT | CASSSGTSGISNTGELFF
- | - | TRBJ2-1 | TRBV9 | TGTGCCAGCAGCCCAAAGGGGCGCGGTGAGCAGTTCTTC | CASSPKGRGEQFF
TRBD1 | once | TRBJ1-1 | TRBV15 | TGTGCCACCAGCAGTACCCTCGGGACAGGGCGACCTGAAGCTTTCTTT | CATSSTLGTGRPEAFF
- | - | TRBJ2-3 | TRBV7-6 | TGTGCCAGCAGCTTATACGCGACTAGCACAGATACGCAGTATTTT | CASSLYATSTDTQYF
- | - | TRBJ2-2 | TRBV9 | TGTGCCAGCAGCTTAGGCACTAGCTCTAACACCGGGGAGCTGTTTTTT | CASSLGTSSNTGELFF
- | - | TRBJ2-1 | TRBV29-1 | TGCAGCGTTGAACCCGAGGCCTCCTACAATGAGCAGTTCTTC | CSVEPEASYNEQFF
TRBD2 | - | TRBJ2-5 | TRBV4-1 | TGCGCCAGCAGCCAAGATTGGGGGGGAGAGACCCAGTACTTC | CASSQDWGGETQYF
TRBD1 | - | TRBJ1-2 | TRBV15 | TGTGCCACTTCAACAGGGGGCGCATCCCGGGGCTACACCTTC | CATSTGGASRGYTF
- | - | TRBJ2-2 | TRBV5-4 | TGTGCCAGCAGCTTGACGGACACCGGGGAGCTGTTTTTT | CASSLTDTGELFF
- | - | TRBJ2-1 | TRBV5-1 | TGCGCCAGCAGAGAAGCCGGGAAATCTCGCAATGAGCAGTTCTTC | CASREAGKSRNEQFF
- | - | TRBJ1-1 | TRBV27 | TGTGCCAGCAGGCAGGGCGGGACTGAAGCTTTCTTT | CASRQGGTEAFF